Listed below are T cell receptor beta chains from one sample, sequenced in a study of shared clonotypes between healthy human individuals. Some clones are missing from TCRdb's copy, which holds only in-frame ones; the method was immunoSEQ multiplex PCR. The data contain approximately 350,000 clones, about 96% of them seen just once; the ten biggest clones take up around 0.3%. Sequences were obtained from memory CD8+ T cells sorted from blood. The receptors were gathered from a man aged 25 to 40 in good health. Each CDR3 is given with its conserved first and last residue. The order of the fields is CDR3 DNA, CDR3 protein, V gene, clone size, D gene, J gene. The D gene is left open where the match is weak. Rows may omit the clone size; those that give it use once, few, many or a size class.

TGTGCCTGGAGCGACCAACAAGGGACTAGCGGGCTCGACAATGAGCAGTTCTTC	CAWSDQQGTSGLDNEQFF	TRBV30	.	TRBD2	TRBJ2-1
TGTGCCACCAGCAGGCCAACTAGCGGGAGCGGTGAGCAGTACTTC	CATSRPTSGSGEQYF	TRBV15	.	TRBD2	TRBJ2-7
TGTGCCAGCAGCTTAGGGGTAGCGGCGACCTACGAGCAGTACTTC	CASSLGVAATYEQYF	TRBV13	.	.	TRBJ2-7
TGCGCCAGCAGCGTACTAGACGGGACTAAGGTCGAGCAGTACTTC	CASSVLDGTKVEQYF	TRBV5-1	.	TRBD2	TRBJ2-7
TGTGCCAGCAGTTACGCTAAACTAGCTCTCGAGCAGTACTTC	CASSYAKLALEQYF	TRBV6-5	.	.	TRBJ2-7
TGTGCCAGCAGCTCCTTGGATTTGACTGAAGCTTTCTTT	CASSSLDLTEAFF	TRBV5-5	.	.	TRBJ1-1
TGTGCCAGCAGCTTACAGCCCGGGACAGGGAGAGGAGAGACCCAGTACTTC	CASSLQPGTGRGETQYF	TRBV11-2	.	TRBD1	TRBJ2-5
TGTGCCAGCAGCTTAGACGGATATAGCACAGATACGCAGTATTTT	CASSLDGYSTDTQYF	TRBV7-3	.	.	TRBJ2-3
TGTGCCAGCAGCTTAGCAGACCTCTACGAGCAGTACTTC	CASSLADLYEQYF	TRBV7-8	.	.	TRBJ2-7
TGTGCCAGCAGCCCACGGACAGCTATGAACACTGAAGCTTTCTTT	CASSPRTAMNTEAFF	TRBV5-4	.	.	TRBJ1-1
TGTGCCAGCACCCCCCTGGCGGGAGGCGCAGATACGCAGTATTTT	CASTPLAGGADTQYF	TRBV2	.	TRBD2	TRBJ2-3
TGCGCCAGCAGCTTGGGAGGGTACAATCAGCCCCAGCATTTT	CASSLGGYNQPQHF	TRBV5-1	.	.	TRBJ1-5
TGTGCCAGCAGTGAAAATAGTAGAGGGACTGGCACCGGGGAGCTGTTTTTT	CASSENSRGTGTGELFF	TRBV2	.	.	TRBJ2-2
TGTGCCAGCAGGCCACAGGGGGCCCTATATAGCAATCAGCCCCAGCATTTT	CASRPQGALYSNQPQHF	TRBV28	.	TRBD1	TRBJ1-5
TGTGCCATCAGTGAGTCGTCTAGTACTTCCTACGAGCAGTACTTC	CAISESSSTSYEQYF	TRBV10-3	.	.	TRBJ2-7
TGTGCCATCGGGACAGACCTCTACGAGCAGTACTTC	CAIGTDLYEQYF	TRBV10-3	.	TRBD1	TRBJ2-7
TGTGCCAGCAGTTACGGACAGGGGGCGTTTTTAGATACGCAGTATTTT	CASSYGQGAFLDTQYF	TRBV28	.	TRBD1	TRBJ2-3
TGTGCCATCAGCGGGGCCTCCTACGAGCAGTACTTC	CAISGASYEQYF	TRBV10-3	.	.	TRBJ2-7
TGTGCCAGCAGTTTAGCCAGGGTCAATCAGCCCCAGCATTTT	CASSLARVNQPQHF	TRBV28	once	.	TRBJ1-5
TGTGCCGGCCGAAAAAACTACGAGCAGTACTTC	CAGRKNYEQYF	TRBV2	once	.	TRBJ2-7
TGCGCCAGCAGCTTGGTGAGAGGATCCGAGCAGTACTTC	CASSLVRGSEQYF	TRBV5-1	.	.	TRBJ2-7
TGTGCCAGCAGCACATCGCGGGGCGCTGGCTACACCTTC	CASSTSRGAGYTF	TRBV6-5	.	.	TRBJ1-2
TGTGCCATCAGTGCCCGACAAACGAGCGGGGAGCTGTTTTTT	CAISARQTSGELFF	TRBV10-3	.	.	TRBJ2-2
TGTGCCAGCGGGCGCGAGGGACAGCCCCAGCATTTT	CASGREGQPQHF	TRBV6-5	once	.	TRBJ1-5
TGTGCCAGCAGTTACTCGAAGGGAACGGGGGCTTTCTTT	CASSYSKGTGAFF	TRBV6-5	.	.	TRBJ1-1
TGCGCCAGCAGTGATGGGAGGGGGATTAATACGCAGTATTTT	CASSDGRGINTQYF	TRBV10-2	.	.	TRBJ2-3
TGTGCCTGGAGCCTCGGTAACACTGAAGCTTTCTTT	CAWSLGNTEAFF	TRBV30	.	.	TRBJ1-1
TGTGCCAGCAGGCGACTAGCGGGAGTGGGATATACGCAGTATTTT	CASRRLAGVGYTQYF	TRBV6-5	.	TRBD2	TRBJ2-3
TGTGCCAGCAGTTGGGACAGGGAGGGCTATGGCTACACCTTC	CASSWDREGYGYTF	TRBV6-1	.	TRBD1	TRBJ1-2
TGTGCCTGGAGTGGGAGCTATAATTCACCCCTCCACTTT	CAWSGSYNSPLHF	TRBV30	.	.	TRBJ1-6
TGTGCCACCAGCAGAGATTTGCTACGCACAGATACGCAGTATTTT	CATSRDLLRTDTQYF	TRBV15	.	.	TRBJ2-3
TGTGCCAGTAGTATACGCGCGGGCTCCACAGATACGCAGTATTTT	CASSIRAGSTDTQYF	TRBV19	.	.	TRBJ2-3
TGCGCCAGCAGCCACGCCGGGACTAGCGGCTACAATGAGCAGTTCTTC	CASSHAGTSGYNEQFF	TRBV5-1	.	TRBD2	TRBJ2-1
TGCGCCAGCAGCCCAAATAGCGGCGAACCCACCTACGAGCAGTACTTC	CASSPNSGEPTYEQYF	TRBV5-1	.	.	TRBJ2-7
TGTGCCAGCAGCTCTAGCGGGAGTTACAATGAGCAGTTCTTC	CASSSSGSYNEQFF	TRBV9	once	TRBD2	TRBJ2-1
TGTGCCAGCAGTTGGGGTGGGGGGGAGGTCTACGAGCAGTACTTC	CASSWGGGEVYEQYF	TRBV6-5	.	TRBD2	TRBJ2-7
TGTGCCAGCAGGGAGAACAAGGGAAGGGATGGCTACACCTTC	CASRENKGRDGYTF	TRBV2	.	.	TRBJ1-2
TGTGCCAGCATCGCGGGGCCTCGGAGGCAGTATTTT	CASIAGPRRQYF	TRBV28	once	.	TRBJ2-3
TGTGCCACCACAGGGGGTGGGCAAGAGACCCAGTACTTC	CATTGGGQETQYF	TRBV28	.	TRBD1	TRBJ2-5
TGTGCCTGGAGTAGTGCCCGGGGGCAGTACTTC	CAWSSARGQYF	TRBV30	.	.	TRBJ2-7
TGTGCCAGCTCACGGCAGGGGGCTCCGAACACCGGGGAGCTGTTTTTT	CASSRQGAPNTGELFF	TRBV18	.	TRBD1	TRBJ2-2
TGTGCCTGGGCCCTCCGTAGCGGGTTTAGGACCGGGGAGCTGTTTTTT	CAWALRSGFRTGELFF	TRBV30	once	TRBD2	TRBJ2-2
TGTGCCAGCAGCTTAGCCGGAGCAGGGGCCAACGTCCTGACTTTC	CASSLAGAGANVLTF	TRBV11-2	.	.	TRBJ2-6
TGTGCCAGTAGTATAGAAGATCTGACAGGGGGCAATCAGCCCCAGCATTTT	CASSIEDLTGGNQPQHF	TRBV19	.	TRBD1	TRBJ1-5
TGTGCCAGCAGTGAACAACTTGAGAGGCAGTCGTACTTC	CASSEQLERQSYF	TRBV6-1	.	.	TRBJ2-5
TGTGCCAGCAGCTACAGGGCTTCCTACGAGCAGTACTTC	CASSYRASYEQYF	TRBV7-2	.	.	TRBJ2-7
TGTGCCAGCAAGGACACCGCACAGCTTACGCAGTATTTT	CASKDTAQLTQYF	TRBV27	.	.	TRBJ2-3
TGCAGCGTTAAACTCCAGGGGGCTGAAGCTTTCTTT	CSVKLQGAEAFF	TRBV29-1	.	TRBD1	TRBJ1-1
TGTGCCAGCAGTTTAGACCGTCTTCGGGATCAGCCCCAGCATTTT	CASSLDRLRDQPQHF	TRBV28	.	.	TRBJ1-5
TGTGCCAGCAGCTTAGTCTTAGGGAGGCGAGCTTTCTTT	CASSLVLGRRAFF	TRBV7-9	.	.	TRBJ1-1
TGCGCCAGCAGCCAAGATGTCACAAACTATGGCTACACCTTC	CASSQDVTNYGYTF	TRBV4-1	.	.	TRBJ1-2
TGTGCCAGCAGCTTAGGTGAGGATTATAGCAATCAGCCCCAGCATTTT	CASSLGEDYSNQPQHF	TRBV5-6	.	.	TRBJ1-5
TGTGCCAGTAGCAGCCTCCCGGGACTAGCGGCGAACACCGGGGAGCTGTTTTTT	CASSSLPGLAANTGELFF	TRBV19	once	TRBD2	TRBJ2-2